One T cell receptor beta chain is described in this entry. Its antigen remains unidentified. This specimen comes from a study of T cell repertoires in cytomegalovirus infection. Study-level points and caveats: The study identified carriers of CMV plus the relevant HLA from cumulative public TCR beta family frequency.

CDR1 MNHEY and CDR2 SVGEGT come from the germline V gene. J was trimmed by 6 bases and V by 5 bases; bases with no gene match: 10. This CDR3 region has 15 residues. TCRdb re-called the reads through MiXCR, storing one row per CDR3 protein. The table lists 350,000 to 550,000 distinct CDR3 sequences, roughly 30% of them singletons. V and J are TRBV6-2 or TRBV6-3 and TRBJ1-2; 9 bases line up with TRBD1. Sequencing was performed on PBMCs. This clonotype was sampled from a human donor in good health (CMV status not recorded). Some clones in this sample may be carry-over from other donors' samples. In DNA form, the CDR3 reads TGTGCCAGCAGTACTGGGACAGGGAGGGTTGATGGCTACACCTTC. This codes for CASSTGTGRVDGYTF.